The clone carrying this TCR beta chain has only a few counts. Its specificity is unknown. This entry is derived from a study of Ad26.COV2.S vaccination and SARS-CoV-2 variants. Treatment of the sample: over 15 received Ad26.COV2.S at low or high dose, single or two shots; about 5 received placebo; per-sample allocation not given. Collection of the samples took place on day 63 after the first injection of vaccine or placebo. Regarding the study as a whole: Higher spike-specific TCR breadth was found in vaccine recipients than in placebo recipients.

The CDR3 is 12 amino acids. Germline V gene data show CDR1 as SGHDN and CDR2 as FVKESK. V was shortened by 4 bases and J by 7 bases, with 10 bases between the two germline ends. TCRdb's table, derived via immunoSEQ multiplex PCR, lists solely in-frame clones and lacks some. The table includes around 300,000 clones, almost 90% detected once. Sequencing was performed on peripheral blood, taken in a trial of Ad26.COV2.S vaccine versus placebo. The gene calls are TRBV14 and TRBJ1-1; unclear D gene. This receptor was taken from a person between 18 and 65 years old who received the Ad26.COV2.S COVID-19 vaccine or a placebo. The CDR3 DNA follows: TGTGCCAGCAGCCGAGGGCACCGTGAAGCTTTCTTT. Translated: CASSRGHREAFF.